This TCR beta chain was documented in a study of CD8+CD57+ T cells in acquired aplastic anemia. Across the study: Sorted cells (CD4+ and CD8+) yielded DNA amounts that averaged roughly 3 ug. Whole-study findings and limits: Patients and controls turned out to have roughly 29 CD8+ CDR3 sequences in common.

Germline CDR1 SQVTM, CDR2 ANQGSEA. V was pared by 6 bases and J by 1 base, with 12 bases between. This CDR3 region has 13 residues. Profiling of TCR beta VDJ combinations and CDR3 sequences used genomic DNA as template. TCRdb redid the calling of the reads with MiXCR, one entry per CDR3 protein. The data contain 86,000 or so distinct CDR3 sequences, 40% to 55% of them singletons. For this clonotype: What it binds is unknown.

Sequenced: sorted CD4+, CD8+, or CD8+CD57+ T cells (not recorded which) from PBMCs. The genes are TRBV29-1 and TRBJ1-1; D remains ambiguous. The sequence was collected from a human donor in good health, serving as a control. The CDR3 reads CSVTQTANTEAFF. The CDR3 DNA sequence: TGCAGCGTGACCCAGACGGCGAACACTGAAGCTTTCTTT.